A single sample is the source of the 24 T cell receptor beta chains below, sequenced in a study of blood T cell repertoires in COVID-19. Profiling relied on immunoSEQ multiplex PCR, and the TCRdb table lists in-frame clones only, not all of them. This sample has approximately 150,000 clones, with 79% found just once. Sequencing was done on a sample of peripheral blood. Every receptor here comes from a man aged 45 to 65 with active or convalescent COVID-19.

About this clone itself: The identical CDR3 is also encoded by other nucleotide sequences in the sample. The chain employs TRBV19 and TRBJ1-5; unclear D gene. This CDR3 spans 13 amino acids. Germline CDR1 is LNHDA and CDR2 is SQIVND (reference sequence). Trimming left V 3 bases short and J 1 base short, with 4 bases between. This CDR3 is CASSIQSNQPQHF. The CDR3 region has the DNA TGTGCCAGTAGTATTCAGAGCAATCAGCCCCAGCATTTT.

Here the CDR3 reads CASIPSSGTQSEQFF. Written as DNA, the CDR3 is TGTGCCAGTATACCATCTAGCGGGACACAATCTGAGCAGTTCTTC. The chain recombines TRBV19 with TRBJ2-1, with 9 bases fitting TRBD2. With 7 bases clipped from V and 9 bases from J, the junction kept 13 bases outside the gene matches. The germline V gene encodes CDR1 LNHDA and CDR2 SQIVND (reference sequence). The CDR3 consists of 15 residues.

The rearrangement joins TRBV29-1 to TRBJ1-2; a possible D gene is TRBD1 (6 bases). The V end was cut by 4 bases, the J end by 8 bases, with 14 bases between. Germline V gene lookup returns CDR1 SQVTM and CDR2 ANQGSEA. The CDR3 loop spans 12 amino acids. DNA of the CDR3: TGCAGCGTTGGACAGGTTTCGATGGGCTACACCTTC. This gives the protein CSVGQVSMGYTF.

This chain links TRBV4-1 with TRBJ2-3; TRBD1 might be the D (6 bases). Germline loops: CDR1 MGHRA, CDR2 YSYEKL. The CDR3 extends over 16 amino acids. V was trimmed by 2 bases and J by 1 base, leaving 13 bases between them. The CDR3 protein is CASSQMTGTGTDTQYF. CDR3 coding DNA: TGCGCCAGCAGCCAAATGACAGGTACCGGCACAGATACGCAGTATTTT.

The chain joins TRBV2 to TRBJ2-1; 12 nucleotides agree with TRBD2. The V segment lost 6 bases and the J segment 3 bases; nucleotides outside the gene matches: 9. The CDR3 is 17 amino acids. CDR1 is SNHLY and CDR2 is FYNNEI in the germline V gene. DNA of the CDR3: TGTGCCAGCAGCCACCGACTAGCGGGAGATTACTACAATGAGCAGTTCTTC. This sequence encodes CASSHRLAGDYYNEQFF.

This chain connects TRBV6-5 to TRBJ2-7; D uncertain. The V gene lost 7 bases and the J gene lost 4 bases, with 14 bases spanning the gap. The CDR3 contains 13 residues. The germline V gene has CDR1 MNHEY and CDR2 SVGAGI. This chain's CDR3 is CASTSVNSYEQYF. The CDR3 DNA sequence: TGTGCCAGCACCTCCGTTAATAGTTACGAGCAGTACTTC.

The V call is TRBV5-4, the J call TRBJ2-7, with 8 bases that match TRBD1. V lost 4 bases and J lost 0; bases outside the gene matches: 6. CDR1 is SGHNT, CDR2 YYREEE, per germline (reference sequence). The CDR3 runs to 15 residues. CDR3 sequence (DNA): TGTGCCAGCAGCCCAAGACAGGGGTACTCCTACGAGCAGTACTTC. Its protein is CASSPRQGYSYEQYF.

This chain joins TRBV5-1 and TRBJ2-3; D is possibly TRBD1 (6 bases). V lost 4 bases to trimming and J lost 6 bases, with 24 bases between them. CDR1 is SGHRS and CDR2 is YFSETQ in the germline V gene. CDR3 length: 17 amino acids. The CDR3 nucleotides are TGCGCCAGCAGCCCAAACCTCGGACAGACTACGGGGGATACGCAGTATTTT. It codes for CASSPNLGQTTGDTQYF.

The chain has TRBV6-2 or TRBV6-3 and TRBJ1-2; 8 positions match TRBD1. Trimming at V came to 2 bases and at J to 3 bases, leaving 11 bases not matched to a gene. The germline gives CDR1 MNHEY, CDR2 SVGEGT. This CDR3 region has 17 residues. The CDR3 loop is CASSYGLSGGYDYGYTF. In DNA, the CDR3 is TGTGCCAGCAGTTACGGTTTGTCAGGGGGCTATGACTATGGCTACACCTTC.

V is TRBV28 and J is TRBJ2-7, with 7 bases lining up with TRBD2. V shed 5 bases, J shed 4 bases, and the junction held 8 bases outside the gene matches. The germline V gene encodes CDR1 MDHEN and CDR2 SYDVKM. The CDR3 is 14 residues long. Here the CDR3 reads CASSKSGTGYEQYF. In DNA form, the CDR3 reads TGTGCCAGCAGTAAAAGCGGGACCGGGTACGAGCAGTACTTC.

V is TRBV27 and J is TRBJ1-1; D call uncertain. Germline lookup yields CDR1 MNHEY and CDR2 SMNVEV (reference sequence). Trimming removed 6 bases from V and 1 base from J, with 12 bases in between. CDR3 length equals 14 residues. CDR3 coding DNA: TGTGCCAGCAGACGTTTGGGAGGGAACACTGAAGCTTTCTTT. Translated: CASRRLGGNTEAFF.

The table lists this clone with a few counts. V is TRBV6-5 and J is TRBJ2-5; 9 bases fit TRBD1. CDR3 length: 14 amino acids. V lost 6 bases, J lost 5 bases, and 7 bases stayed unmatched. Germline CDR1 and CDR2: MNHEY and SVGAGI. The CDR3 sequence is CASSTGGAWETQYF. The DNA of the CDR3 is TGTGCCAGCAGCACAGGGGGCGCTTGGGAGACCCAGTACTTC.

V is TRBV28 and J is TRBJ1-2; 7 nucleotides agree with TRBD1. The CDR3 loop spans 15 amino acids. Trimming cost V 3 bases and J 4 bases; bases outside gene matches: 8. Germline lookup yields CDR1 MDHEN and CDR2 SYDVKM. The DNA for the CDR3 is TGTGCCAGCAGTTTCCCAGGGGGAAGGTCCTATGGCTACACCTTC. Its translation is CASSFPGGRSYGYTF.

The V gene is TRBV5-1, the J gene TRBJ1-1, with D perhaps matching TRBD1 (5 bases). Looked up from germline, CDR1 is SGHRS and CDR2 is YFSETQ. Trimming shortened V by 0 bases and J by 11 bases, and 14 bases separated the two germline ends. The CDR3 runs to 13 residues. CDR3 amino acids: CASSLDPGQLAFF. DNA of the CDR3: TGCGCCAGCAGCTTGGACCCAGGGCAGTTGGCTTTCTTT.

The chain combines TRBV28 with TRBJ1-5, with a possible D match to TRBD1 (5 bases). Trimming took off 2 bases at V and 2 bases at J, with 13 bases between the two ends. This CDR3 is 16 amino acids long. Germline V gene data show CDR1 as MDHEN and CDR2 as SYDVKM. In DNA, the CDR3 is TGTGCCAGCAGTTTACTTCAGGGCATCGGCAATCAGCCCCAGCATTTT. It encodes CASSLLQGIGNQPQHF. Full variable domain (missing parts from reference TRBV28 and TRBJ1-5): DVKVTQSSRYLVKRTGEKVFLECVQDMDHENMFWYRQDPGLGLRLIYFSYDVKMKEKGDIPEGYSVSREKKERFSLILESASTNQTSMYLCASSLLQGIGNQPQHFGDGTRLSIL.

The V gene is TRBV30, the J gene TRBJ2-2; 13 positions agree with TRBD2. The junction had 7 bases not matched to a gene; V was cut back by 0 bases and J by 6 bases. In germline, CDR1 is GTSNPN, CDR2 SVGIG (reference sequence). This CDR3 spans 17 amino acids. Here the CDR3 reads CAWSVRRTSGSAGELFF. CDR3 DNA: TGTGCCTGGAGTGTACGGCGGACTAGCGGGAGCGCCGGGGAGCTGTTTTTT.

The chain carries TRBV19 and TRBJ2-7; 9 bases are a match to TRBD1. V dropped 6 bases and J dropped 2; count of bases not matched to a gene: 8. CDR1 and CDR2 from the germline V gene are LNHDA and SQIVND (reference sequence). The CDR3 covers 15 residues. CDR3 region: CASRWEGTGTYEQYF. The CDR3 DNA is TGTGCCAGTAGATGGGAGGGGACAGGGACCTACGAGCAGTACTTC.

This clone occurred once. This chain connects TRBV15 to TRBJ1-2, with D uncertain. Germline CDR1 reads LNHNV; CDR2 reads YYDKDF (reference sequence). This CDR3 has 14 residues. The V and J ends lost 1 base and 8 bases respectively, with 14 bases between them. The CDR3 protein is CATSRVRGLEGYTF. In nucleotides, the CDR3 is TGTGCCACCAGCAGAGTCCGCGGTTTGGAGGGCTACACCTTC.

A single count supports this clone. This rearrangement joins TRBV27 to TRBJ2-3; 9 bases match TRBD2. This CDR3 contains 14 residues. Germline V CDR1 and CDR2: MNHEY, SMNVEV (reference sequence). V lost 6 bases to trimming and J lost 5 bases; unmatched junction nucleotides: 6. DNA for the CDR3: TGTGCCAGCAGGGCGGGAGGGCCGATAGATACGCAGTATTTT. This gives the protein CASRAGGPIDTQYF.

This clone was found once. The chain recombines TRBV20-1 with TRBJ2-4, with TRBD1 identical over 7 bases. Trimming at V came to 3 bases and at J to 0 bases, leaving 5 bases not matched to a gene. The length of the CDR3 is 15 residues. From germline, CDR1 is DFQATT and CDR2 SNEGSKA (reference sequence). CDR3 residues: CSASDRVIAKNIQYF. The CDR3, as DNA: TGCAGTGCTAGTGACAGGGTGATAGCCAAAAACATTCAGTACTTC.

This chain connects TRBV27 to TRBJ2-4, with a tentative D call TRBD2 (6 bases). The germline V gene has CDR1 MNHEY and CDR2 SMNVEV (reference sequence). The CDR3 loop spans 13 amino acids. Trimming shortened V by 6 bases and J by 4 bases, and 10 bases separated the two germline ends. CDR3 in amino acids: CASRPREKNIQYF. In DNA, the CDR3 is TGTGCCAGCAGGCCACGGGAGAAAAACATTCAGTACTTC.

This chain's CDR3 is CASGEMGYRYGEQFF. As DNA, the CDR3 is TGTGCCAGCGGAGAAATGGGTTACAGGTATGGTGAGCAGTTCTTC. J is TRBJ2-1 and V is TRBV6-5, with TRBD1 as a possible D gene (5 bases). V lost 8 bases, J lost 9 bases, and 23 bases lay in between. Germline CDR1 is MNHEY and CDR2 is SVGAGI. The CDR3 extends over 15 amino acids.

This clone was counted a single time. The V and J genes are TRBV5-6 and TRBJ2-4, with 7 nucleotides matching TRBD1. CDR3 size: 12 residues. Germline loops: CDR1 SGHDT, CDR2 YYEEEE. V lost 2 bases, J lost 7 bases, and 0 bases stayed unmatched. Written as DNA, the CDR3 is TGTGCCAGCAGCTTCAGGGGGAACATTCAGTACTTC. It encodes CASSFRGNIQYF.

The gene calls are TRBV9 and TRBJ2-1; tentative D call: TRBD2 (6 bases). The CDR3 is made up of 15 amino acids. Trimming stripped 8 bases from V and 2 bases from J, with 17 bases between. Germline lookup yields CDR1 SGDLS and CDR2 YYNGEE. The CDR3 spells CASTQGPGAYNEQFF. The CDR3 DNA sequence: TGTGCCAGTACCCAAGGGCCGGGAGCCTACAATGAGCAGTTCTTC.